This T cell receptor beta chain was sequenced in a study of T cell responses to AZD1222 COVID-19 vaccine. Only in-frame clones appear in the TCRdb table, and some are missing; sequencing was by immunoSEQ multiplex PCR. The repertoire includes roughly 130,000 clones, roughly 91% of them detected once, and approximately 2.8% sits in the top ten. The germline CDR1 and CDR2 sequences are ENHRY and SYGVKD. V shed 8 bases and J shed 3 bases, with 16 bases lying between them. The CDR3 extends over 14 amino acids. The sequences come from peripheral blood, collected on day 0 of AZD1222 vaccination. V usage is TRBV10-3 and J usage is TRBJ1-2; D remains ambiguous. This sequence was found in an adult in good health. The CDR3 DNA reads as TGTGCCATCGCCCCAGTAAGGTCCGACTATGGCTACACCTTC. It is translated as CAIAPVRSDYGYTF.